This T cell receptor beta chain stems from a study of Ad26.COV2.S vaccination and SARS-CoV-2 variants. Study information: Intramuscular Ad26.COV2.S at 5x10^10 or 1x10^11 viral particles. Whole-study findings and limits: Post-vaccination breadth of spike-specific CD8+ and CD4+ T cell responses was reportedly substantial.

Comment on this clone: Its antigen is as yet unknown.

CDR3 size: 17 residues. Germline V CDR1 and CDR2: SGHDN, FVKESK. The J segment lost 4 bases and the V segment lost 5 bases, leaving 16 bases of the junction unmatched. Clones were read by immunoSEQ multiplex PCR, and TCRdb kept only the in-frame ones, dropping some. The data contain over 400,000 clones, 90% of them singletons. Stated treatment: around 19 received Ad26.COV2.S at low or high dose, single or two shots; roughly five received placebo; per-sample allocation not given. Sampling was done on day 63 after the first vaccine or placebo injection. Aged 18-55 years, donor was enrolled in Boston in the early 2020s. An Ad26 vector carrying the Wuhan-strain SARS-CoV-2 spike served as the vaccine.

The sequence was obtained from a person between 18 and 65 years old who received the Ad26.COV2.S COVID-19 vaccine or a placebo. The sample here was peripheral blood, taken in a trial of Ad26.COV2.S vaccine versus placebo. The chain joins TRBV14 to TRBJ2-7; 8 bases are shared with TRBD2. This CDR3 reads CASSSHPPAGERYEQYF. The DNA of the CDR3 is TGTGCCAGCAGCTCCCACCCTCCAGCGGGAGAACGGTACGAGCAGTACTTC.